This is a list of T cell receptor beta chains from one sample in a study of cytomegalovirus exposure and HLA in healthy donors. TCRdb's copy holds only in-frame clones and misses some; the assay was immunoSEQ multiplex PCR. The sample includes approximately 160,000 clones, 65% to 80% of them seen just once. The sequencing input was PBMCs. The origin of the receptors is a woman between 35 and 50 years old in good health and CMV-seropositive. The CDR3 runs from the conserved cysteine through the conserved F or W. Each record gives: CDR3 length, D gene, J gene, clone size, V gene, CDR3 protein, CDR3 DNA. The D gene is left open where the match is weak. Rows give clone size only sometimes, using once, few, many, or a class for an expanded clone.

>17|.|TRBJ1-1|.|TRBV5-8
CASSLLAGASGVTEAFF
TGTGCCAGCAGCTTGTTGGCCGGGGCCTCGGGGGTCACTGAAGCTTTCTTT
>15|.|TRBJ2-2|.|TRBV5-4
CASSLDAGPTGELFF
TGTGCCAGCAGCTTGGATGCGGGGCCCACCGGGGAGCTGTTTTTT
>12|.|TRBJ1-5|.|TRBV30
CAWSRVGQPQHF
TGTGCCTGGAGCAGGGTGGGTCAGCCCCAGCATTTT
>14|.|TRBJ2-2|.|TRBV30
CAWSSSGWTGELFF
TGTGCCTGGAGTTCCTCAGGGTGGACCGGGGAGCTGTTTTTT
>13|TRBD1|TRBJ2-7|.|TRBV7-2
CASSLLQGYEQYF
TGTGCCAGCAGCTTACTACAGGGGTACGAGCAGTACTTC
>15|TRBD2|TRBJ2-3|.|TRBV10-3
CAIKGPGGNTDTQYF
TGTGCCATTAAGGGCCCGGGGGGGAACACAGATACGCAGTATTTT
>15|TRBD1|TRBJ1-1|.|TRBV9
CASSSSGTGLSEAFF
TGTGCCAGCAGCTCCTCCGGGACAGGGTTGTCTGAAGCTTTCTTT
>16|TRBD2|TRBJ2-7|.|TRBV6-6
CASSYSSQGGVYEQYF
TGTGCCAGCAGTTACTCGTCCCAGGGAGGGGTATACGAGCAGTACTTC
>13|.|TRBJ2-7|.|TRBV5-4
CASSPEMWGEQYF
TGTGCCAGCAGCCCGGAGATGTGGGGCGAGCAGTACTTC
>15|TRBD1|TRBJ1-6|.|TRBV28
CASSSWGQGAPPLHF
TGTGCCAGCAGTTCTTGGGGACAGGGCGCACCACCCCTCCACTTT
>14|.|TRBJ2-2|.|TRBV5-4
CASSLPTDTGELFF
TGTGCCAGCAGCTTGCCTACCGACACCGGGGAGCTGTTTTTT
>14|.|TRBJ2-7|.|TRBV29-1
CSVVRDNVELEQYF
TGCAGCGTTGTCCGGGACAACGTTGAGTTGGAGCAGTACTTC
>16|TRBD1|TRBJ1-1|.|TRBV27
CASSLRAGGMNTEAFF
TGTGCCAGCAGTTTAAGGGCAGGGGGAATGAACACTGAAGCTTTCTTT
>15|TRBD1|TRBJ1-2|.|TRBV7-2
CASSLRTGGTNGYTF
TGTGCCAGCAGCTTAAGGACAGGGGGTACCAATGGCTACACCTTC
>15|TRBD2|TRBJ2-5|.|TRBV7-8
CASSSSGGATETQYF
TGTGCCAGCAGCTCTAGCGGGGGGGCAACAGAGACCCAGTACTTC
>12|.|TRBJ1-1|.|TRBV28
CASGPGELFKIF
TGTGCCAGCGGACCGGGAGAACTATTCAAGATTTTT
>16|TRBD1|TRBJ2-3|few|TRBV5-1
CASSPGTGGGTDTQYF
TGCGCCAGCAGCCCCGGGACAGGGGGCGGCACAGATACGCAGTATTTT
>11|.|TRBJ2-5|.|TRBV7-9
CASSPQETQYF
TGTGCCAGCAGTCCGCAAGAGACCCAGTACTTC
>14|TRBD1|TRBJ1-6|.|TRBV6-5
CASSSGQGARPLHF
TGTGCCAGCAGTTCGGGACAGGGGGCAAGACCCCTCCACTTT
>11|.|TRBJ1-1|once|TRBV7-9
CSSSLSPEAFF
TGTTCCAGCAGCTTAAGCCCCGAAGCTTTCTTT
>18|TRBD2|TRBJ2-1|.|TRBV19
CASSIDRLAGFLVNEQFF
TGTGCCAGTAGTATAGATCGACTAGCTGGCTTTTTAGTCAATGAGCAGTTCTTC
>15|TRBD1|TRBJ1-2|.|TRBV7-8
CASSGDSGRFYGYTF
TGTGCCAGCAGCGGGGACAGTGGGAGGTTCTATGGCTACACCTTC
>15|TRBD1|TRBJ1-2|.|TRBV7-8
CASSKDLGTDYGYTF
TGTGCCAGCAGCAAAGACCTCGGGACAGACTATGGCTACACCTTC
>20|.|TRBJ2-1|.|TRBV30
CAWSVLGDYFHPTSYNEQFF
TGTGCCTGGAGTGTACTCGGCGACTATTTTCATCCAACCTCCTACAATGAGCAGTTCTTC
>14|.|TRBJ1-5|.|TRBV11-2
CASSPDASGGPQHF
TGTGCCAGCAGCCCGGACGCATCCGGAGGGCCCCAGCATTTT
>13|.|TRBJ2-5|.|TRBV7-9
CSSSFDFQETQYF
TGTTCCAGCAGCTTCGACTTTCAAGAGACCCAGTACTTC
>14|.|TRBJ1-6|.|TRBV19
CASMESSYNSPLHF
TGTGCCAGCATGGAGAGCTCCTATAATTCACCCCTCCACTTT
>14|.|TRBJ1-2|few|TRBV7-3
CASSLTGSGAGYTF
TGTGCCAGCAGCTTAACAGGGTCGGGAGCTGGCTACACCTTC
>15|TRBD1|TRBJ1-4|.|TRBV7-9
CSSSAGTGGNEKLFF
TGTTCCAGCAGCGCCGGGACAGGGGGGAATGAAAAACTGTTTTTT
>14|TRBD1|TRBJ1-2|.|TRBV6-1
CASSPDRANYGYTF
TGTGCCAGCAGTCCAGACAGGGCTAACTATGGCTACACCTTC
>15|.|TRBJ1-5|.|TRBV10-3
CAISEDRSSNQPQHF
TGTGCCATCAGTGAGGACAGATCTAGCAATCAGCCCCAGCATTTT
>15|.|TRBJ2-1|.|TRBV29-1
CSVAGQMHPGDEQFF
TGCAGCGTTGCAGGACAGATGCACCCTGGGGATGAGCAGTTCTTC
>15|TRBD2|TRBJ2-2|few|TRBV5-5
CASSLGGGPTGELFF
TGTGCCAGCAGCTTGGGGGGGGGACCCACCGGGGAGCTGTTTTTT
>17|.|TRBJ1-5|few|TRBV7-8
CASSTRAGIFRDQPQHF
TGTGCCAGCAGCACCCGCGCAGGGATATTTCGAGATCAGCCCCAGCATTTT
>14|.|TRBJ1-2|.|TRBV30
CAWSPLRGIGGYTF
TGTGCCTGGAGTCCGTTGCGGGGGATCGGTGGCTACACCTTC
>15|.|TRBJ1-2|.|TRBV19
CASSIPIPRTFGYTF
TGTGCCAGTTCCATTCCTATCCCCCGGACTTTCGGCTACACCTTC
>10|.|TRBJ1-5|.|TRBV5-3
CARMGQPQHF
TGTGCCAGGATGGGCCAGCCCCAGCATTTT
>15|TRBD1|TRBJ1-1|.|TRBV30
CAWSVVRGANTEAFF
TGTGCCTGGAGTGTAGTCAGGGGGGCGAACACTGAAGCTTTCTTT
>13|TRBD2|TRBJ2-1|.|TRBV6-6
CASSGGLAFEQFF
TGTGCCAGCAGTGGGGGACTAGCGTTTGAGCAGTTCTTC
>14|.|TRBJ1-3|.|TRBV12-5
CASGPGTQRNTIYF
TGTGCTAGTGGACCTGGGACTCAGAGAAACACCATATATTTT
>15|.|TRBJ2-7|.|TRBV15
CATSRGGMRDYEQYF
TGTGCCACCAGCAGAGGAGGGATGAGAGACTACGAGCAGTACTTC
>15|TRBD2|TRBJ2-7|.|TRBV19
CASSKEASGAYEQYF
TGTGCCAGTAGTAAGGAGGCTAGCGGGGCGTATGAGCAGTACTTC